One T cell receptor beta chain is described in this entry. Its specificity is unknown. The data belong to a study of blood T cells in healthy people across ages. Study-wide findings and caveats: Diversity was higher, and naive CD4+ cells more numerous, in long-lived donors than in aged donors. A roughly linear fall in TCR beta diversity per million T cells was seen with increasing age.

The germline V gene encodes CDR1 DFQATT and CDR2 SNEGSKA (reference sequence). The CDR3 is made up of 16 amino acids. Trimming pared 0 bases from V and 4 bases from J, leaving 18 bases between. The use of a sample-barcoded 5' primer and a J-beta primer mix characterized a second PCR of roughly 6 to 12 cycles. TCRdb ran MiXCR on the 5' RACE reads and lists one entry per CDR3 protein. The sample lists hundreds of thousands of distinct CDR3 sequences; roughly 50% were seen once. The chain joins TRBV20-1 to TRBJ2-5; a weak D match, TRBD2 (5 bases). The receptor comes from a middle-aged man in good health. The sequenced material came from blood. The DNA for the CDR3 is TGCAGTGCTAGAGATGAAGCGGCGTTTGGGCCAGAGACCCAGTACTTC. Residues: CSARDEAAFGPETQYF.